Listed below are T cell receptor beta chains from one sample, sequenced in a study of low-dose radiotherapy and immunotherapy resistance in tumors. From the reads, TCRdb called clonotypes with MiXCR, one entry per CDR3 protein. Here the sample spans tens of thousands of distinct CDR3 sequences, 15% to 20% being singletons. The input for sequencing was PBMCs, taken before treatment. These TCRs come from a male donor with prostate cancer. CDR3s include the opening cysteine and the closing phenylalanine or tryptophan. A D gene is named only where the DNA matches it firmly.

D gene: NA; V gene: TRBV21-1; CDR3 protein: CASSKAGCRAGELFF
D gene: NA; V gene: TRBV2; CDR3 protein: CASSPVGWQYF
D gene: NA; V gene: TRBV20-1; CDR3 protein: CSAREPGLETQYF
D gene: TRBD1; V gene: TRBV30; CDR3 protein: CAWSRQGADTIYF
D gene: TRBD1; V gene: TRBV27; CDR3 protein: CASRFTGANEKLFF
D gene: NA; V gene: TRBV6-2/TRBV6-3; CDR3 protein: CASSYVKWGEQFF
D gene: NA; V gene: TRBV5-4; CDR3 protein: CASSLGPSNEQFF
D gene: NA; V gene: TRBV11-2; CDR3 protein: CASSPAPGIGTGEPFF
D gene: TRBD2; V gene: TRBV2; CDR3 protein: CASTRLASAGELFF
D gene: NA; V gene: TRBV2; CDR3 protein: CASRAPQGTTNEKLFF
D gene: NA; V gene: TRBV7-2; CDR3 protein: CASSLVAVSGYEQYF
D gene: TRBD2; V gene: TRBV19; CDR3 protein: CASSSGLAGAEGSEQYF
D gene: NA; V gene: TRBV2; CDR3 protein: CASSGGNYENIQYF
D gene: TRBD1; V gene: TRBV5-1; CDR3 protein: CASSEGQGIGNQPQHF
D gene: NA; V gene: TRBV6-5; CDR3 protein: CASRAWDYGYTF
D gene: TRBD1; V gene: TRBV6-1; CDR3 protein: CASRPGQGGYGYTF
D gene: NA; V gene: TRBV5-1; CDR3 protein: CASRSDAGETQYF
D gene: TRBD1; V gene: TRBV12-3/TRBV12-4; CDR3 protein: CASSPTGMEQYF
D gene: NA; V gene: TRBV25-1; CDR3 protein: CASSVGSGDGQPQHF
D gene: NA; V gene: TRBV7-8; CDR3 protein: CASSLALGKGQPQHF
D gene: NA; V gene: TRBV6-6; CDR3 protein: CASSPTENTEAFF
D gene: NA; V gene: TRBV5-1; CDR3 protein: CASSLYSNEQFF
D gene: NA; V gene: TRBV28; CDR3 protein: CASSSLDTSRHEQYF
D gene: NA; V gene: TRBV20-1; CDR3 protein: CSALPRGNEQFF
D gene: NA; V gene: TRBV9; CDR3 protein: CASSPRPSADTQYF
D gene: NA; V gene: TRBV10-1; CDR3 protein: CASSEEGWADTQYF
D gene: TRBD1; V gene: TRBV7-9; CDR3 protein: CASSSPQGNPYEQYF
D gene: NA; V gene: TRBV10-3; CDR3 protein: CAISVEGGLNEQFF
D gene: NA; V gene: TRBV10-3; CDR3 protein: CAISGDTDTQYF
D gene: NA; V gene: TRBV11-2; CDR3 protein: CASSWAAQLSGNTIYF
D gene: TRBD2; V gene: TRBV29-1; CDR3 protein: CSGGGINEQFF
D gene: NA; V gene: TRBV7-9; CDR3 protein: CASSSTSGSEAFF
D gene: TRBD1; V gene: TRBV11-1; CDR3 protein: CASSSTLQGTYGYTF